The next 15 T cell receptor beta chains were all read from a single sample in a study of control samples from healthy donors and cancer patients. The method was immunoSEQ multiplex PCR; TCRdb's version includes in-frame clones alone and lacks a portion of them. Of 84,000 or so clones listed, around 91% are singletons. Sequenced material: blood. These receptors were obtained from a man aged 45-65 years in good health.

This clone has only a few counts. The CDR3 here is CASSEGRREGYTF. CDR3 DNA: TGTGCCAGCAGTGAGGGCAGGCGGGAGGGCTACACCTTC. V usage is TRBV6-1 and J usage is TRBJ1-2; D is undetermined. The CDR3 totals 13 residues. Germline V gene data show CDR1 as MNHNS and CDR2 as SASEGT. Trimming removed 3 bases at V and 8 bases at J, with 13 bases between.

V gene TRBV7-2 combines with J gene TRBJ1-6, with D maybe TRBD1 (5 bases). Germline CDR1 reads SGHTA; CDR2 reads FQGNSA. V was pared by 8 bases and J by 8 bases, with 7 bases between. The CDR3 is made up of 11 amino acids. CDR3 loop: CASSRDSPLHF. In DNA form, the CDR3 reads TGTGCCAGCTCCAGGGATTCACCCCTCCACTTT.

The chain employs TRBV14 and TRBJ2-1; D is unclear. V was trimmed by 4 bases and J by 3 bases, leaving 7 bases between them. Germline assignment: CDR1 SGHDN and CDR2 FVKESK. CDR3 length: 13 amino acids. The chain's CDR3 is CASSLGGYNEQFF. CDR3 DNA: TGTGCCAGCAGCCTCGGCGGCTACAATGAGCAGTTCTTC.

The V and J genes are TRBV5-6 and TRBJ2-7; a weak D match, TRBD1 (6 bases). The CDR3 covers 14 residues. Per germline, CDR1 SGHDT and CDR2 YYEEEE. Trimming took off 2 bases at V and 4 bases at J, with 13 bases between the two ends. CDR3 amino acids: CASSFTGSMYEQYF. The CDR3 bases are TGTGCCAGCAGCTTTACAGGGTCGATGTACGAGCAGTACTTC. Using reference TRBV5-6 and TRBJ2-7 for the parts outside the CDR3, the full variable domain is DAGVTQSPTHLIKTRGQQVTLRCSPKSGHDTVSWYQQALGQGPQFIFQYYEEEERQRGNFPDRFSGHQFPNYSSELNVNALLLGDSALYLCASSFTGSMYEQYFGPGTRLTVT.

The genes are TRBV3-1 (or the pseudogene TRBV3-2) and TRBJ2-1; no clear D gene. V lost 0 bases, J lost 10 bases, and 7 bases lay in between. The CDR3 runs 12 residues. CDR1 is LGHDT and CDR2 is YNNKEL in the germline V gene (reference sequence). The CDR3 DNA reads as TGTGCCAGCAGCCAAGATGGCTTGGAGCAGTTCTTC. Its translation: CASSQDGLEQFF.

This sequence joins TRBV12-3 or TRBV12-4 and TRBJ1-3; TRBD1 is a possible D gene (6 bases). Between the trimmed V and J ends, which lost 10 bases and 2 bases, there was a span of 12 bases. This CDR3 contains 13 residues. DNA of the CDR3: TGTGCCAACCTACAGGGAGCTGGAAACACCATATATTTT. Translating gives CANLQGAGNTIYF.

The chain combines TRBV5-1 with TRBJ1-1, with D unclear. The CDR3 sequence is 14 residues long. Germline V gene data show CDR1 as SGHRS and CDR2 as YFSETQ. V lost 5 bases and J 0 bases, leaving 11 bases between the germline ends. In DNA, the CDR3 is TGCGCCAGCAGAGGTGAGACGGTGAACACTGAAGCTTTCTTT. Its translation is CASRGETVNTEAFF. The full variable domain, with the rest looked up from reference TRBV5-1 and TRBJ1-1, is KAGVTQTPRYLIKTRGQQVTLSCSPISGHRSVSWYQQTPGQGLQFLFEYFSETQRNKGNFPGRFSGRQFSNSRSEMNVSTLELGDSALYLCASRGETVNTEAFFGQGTRLTVV.

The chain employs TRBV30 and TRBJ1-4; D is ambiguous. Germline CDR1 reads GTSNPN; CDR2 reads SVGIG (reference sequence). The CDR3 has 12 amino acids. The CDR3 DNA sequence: TGTGCTAGCCTCACAACTAATGAAAAACTGTTTTTT. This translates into CASLTTNEKLFF. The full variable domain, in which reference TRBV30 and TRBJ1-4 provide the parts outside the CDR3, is SQTIHQWPATLVQPVGSPLSLECTVEGTSNPNLYWYRQAAGRGLQLLFYSVGIGQISSEVPQNLSASRPQDRQFILSSKKLLLSDSGFYLCASLTTNEKLFFGSGTQLSVL.

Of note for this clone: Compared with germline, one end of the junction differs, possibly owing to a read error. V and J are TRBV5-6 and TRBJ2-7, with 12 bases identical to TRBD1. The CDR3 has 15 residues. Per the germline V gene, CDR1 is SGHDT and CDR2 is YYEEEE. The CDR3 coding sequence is TGTGCCAGCACCTTGGGGACAGGGGGCGAGTACGAGCAGTACTTC. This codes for CASTLGTGGEYEQYF.

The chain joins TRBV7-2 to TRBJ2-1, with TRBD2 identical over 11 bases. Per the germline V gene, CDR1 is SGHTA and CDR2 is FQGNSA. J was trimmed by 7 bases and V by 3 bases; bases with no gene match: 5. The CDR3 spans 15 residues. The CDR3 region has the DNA TGTGCCAGCAGCTTTAGCGGGGGGGCGGGGAATGAGCAGTTCTTC. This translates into CASSFSGGAGNEQFF.

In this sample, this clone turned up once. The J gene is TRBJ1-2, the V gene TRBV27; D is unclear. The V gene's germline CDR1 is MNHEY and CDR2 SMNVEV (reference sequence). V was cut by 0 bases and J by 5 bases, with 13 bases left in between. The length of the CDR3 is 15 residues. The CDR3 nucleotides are TGTGCCAGCAGTTTATCCGGGTTGAGGGAGTATGGCTACACCTTC. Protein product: CASSLSGLREYGYTF.

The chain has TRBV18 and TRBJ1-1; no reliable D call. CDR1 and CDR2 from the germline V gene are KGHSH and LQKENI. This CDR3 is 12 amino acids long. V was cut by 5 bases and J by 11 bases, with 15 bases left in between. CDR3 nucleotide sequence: TGTGCCAGCTCATACGAGGACCGGCCGGCTTTCTTT. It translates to CASSYEDRPAFF.

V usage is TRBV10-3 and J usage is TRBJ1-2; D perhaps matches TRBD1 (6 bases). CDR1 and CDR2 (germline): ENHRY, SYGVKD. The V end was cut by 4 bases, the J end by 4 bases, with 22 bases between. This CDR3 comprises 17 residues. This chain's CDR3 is CAISGWDTGTSAYGYTF. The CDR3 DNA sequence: TGTGCCATCAGTGGGTGGGACACGGGCACCTCGGCCTATGGCTACACCTTC.

CDR3 loop: CASSLGESNEKLFF. The CDR3 DNA is TGCGCCAGCAGCTTAGGGGAGTCTAATGAAAAACTGTTTTTT. The V gene is TRBV5-1, the J gene TRBJ1-4; weak D call: TRBD1 (5 bases). Germline V gene data show CDR1 as SGHRS and CDR2 as YFSETQ. There are 14 residues in the CDR3. Trimming stripped 2 bases from V and 3 bases from J, with 8 bases between.

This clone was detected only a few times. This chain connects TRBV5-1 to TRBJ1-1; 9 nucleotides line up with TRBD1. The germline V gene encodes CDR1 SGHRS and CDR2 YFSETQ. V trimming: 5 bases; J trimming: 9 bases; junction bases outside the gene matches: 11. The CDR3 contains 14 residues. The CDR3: CASSATGGSGKAFF. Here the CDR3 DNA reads TGCGCCAGCAGTGCTACAGGGGGCTCTGGAAAAGCTTTCTTT.